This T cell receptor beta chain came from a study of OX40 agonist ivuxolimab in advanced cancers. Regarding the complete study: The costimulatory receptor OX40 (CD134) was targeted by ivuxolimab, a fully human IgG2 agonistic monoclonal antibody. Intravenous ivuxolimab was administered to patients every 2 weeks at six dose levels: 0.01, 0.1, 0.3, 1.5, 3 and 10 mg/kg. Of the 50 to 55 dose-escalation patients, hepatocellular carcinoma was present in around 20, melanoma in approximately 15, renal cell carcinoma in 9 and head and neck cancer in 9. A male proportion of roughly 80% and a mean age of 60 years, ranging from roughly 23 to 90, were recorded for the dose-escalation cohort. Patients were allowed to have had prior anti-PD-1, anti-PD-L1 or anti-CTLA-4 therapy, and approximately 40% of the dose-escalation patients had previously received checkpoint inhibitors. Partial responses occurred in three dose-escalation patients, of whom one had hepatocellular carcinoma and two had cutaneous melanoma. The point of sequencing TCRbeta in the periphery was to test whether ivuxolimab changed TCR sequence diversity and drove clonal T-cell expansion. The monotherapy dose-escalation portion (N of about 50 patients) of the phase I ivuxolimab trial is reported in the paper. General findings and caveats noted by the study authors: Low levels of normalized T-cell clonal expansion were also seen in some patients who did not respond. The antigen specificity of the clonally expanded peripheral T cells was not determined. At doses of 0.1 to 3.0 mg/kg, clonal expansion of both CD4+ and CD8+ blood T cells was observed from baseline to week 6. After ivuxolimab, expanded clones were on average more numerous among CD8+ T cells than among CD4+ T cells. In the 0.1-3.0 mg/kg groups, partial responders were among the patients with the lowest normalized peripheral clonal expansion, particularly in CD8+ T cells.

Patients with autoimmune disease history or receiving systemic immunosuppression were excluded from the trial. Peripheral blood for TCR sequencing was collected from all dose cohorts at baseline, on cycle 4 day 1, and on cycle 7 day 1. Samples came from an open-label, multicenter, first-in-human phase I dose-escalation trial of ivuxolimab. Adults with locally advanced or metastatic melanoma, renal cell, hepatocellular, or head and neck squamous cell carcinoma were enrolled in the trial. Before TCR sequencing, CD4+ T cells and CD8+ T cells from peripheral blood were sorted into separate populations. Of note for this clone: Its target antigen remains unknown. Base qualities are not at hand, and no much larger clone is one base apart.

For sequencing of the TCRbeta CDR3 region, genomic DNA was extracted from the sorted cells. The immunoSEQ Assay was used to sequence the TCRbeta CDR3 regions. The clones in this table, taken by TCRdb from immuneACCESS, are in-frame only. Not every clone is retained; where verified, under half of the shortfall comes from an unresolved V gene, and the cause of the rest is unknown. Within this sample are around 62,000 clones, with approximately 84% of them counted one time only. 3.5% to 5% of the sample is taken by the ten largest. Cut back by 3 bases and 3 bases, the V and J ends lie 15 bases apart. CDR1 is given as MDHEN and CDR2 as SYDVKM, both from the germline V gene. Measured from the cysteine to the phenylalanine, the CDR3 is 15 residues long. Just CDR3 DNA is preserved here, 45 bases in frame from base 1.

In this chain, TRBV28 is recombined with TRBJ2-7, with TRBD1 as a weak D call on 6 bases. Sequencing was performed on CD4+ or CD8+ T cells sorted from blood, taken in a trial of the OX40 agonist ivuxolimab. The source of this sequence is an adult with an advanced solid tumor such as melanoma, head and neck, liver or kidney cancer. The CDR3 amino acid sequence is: CASSFDQGLGYEQYF. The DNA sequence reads TGTGCCAGCAGTTTCGATCAGGGGCTAGGCTACGAGCAGTACTTC. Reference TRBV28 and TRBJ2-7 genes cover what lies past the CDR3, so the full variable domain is DVKVTQSSRYLVKRTGEKVFLECVQDMDHENMFWYRQDPGLGLRLIYFSYDVKMKEKGDIPEGYSVSREKKERFSLILESASTNQTSMYLCASSFDQGLGYEQYFGPGTRLTVT.